This entry describes one T cell receptor (beta chain). Its antigen is unknown. This sample is part of a study of neurological immune-mediated disorders. The CDR3 is 15 residues long. The ends were cut back, 0 bases at V and 2 bases at J, with 11 bases in the middle. Germline loops: CDR1 SGHRS, CDR2 YFSETQ. Study-wide findings and caveats: Phylogenetic grouping put 18 of 34 multiple sclerosis patients' repertoires into one related-CDR3 cluster, a possible signature.

TCRdb ran MiXCR on the 5' RACE reads and lists one entry per CDR3 protein. The sample holds 50,000 to 85,000 distinct CDR3 sequences, 4% to 6% seen once. Material: PBMCs. The clonotype was recovered from a woman in her 30s with multiple sclerosis. The chain uses TRBV5-1 and TRBJ2-5; D is perhaps TRBD1 (5 bases). DNA of the CDR3: TGCGCCAGCAGCTTGGCCACAGGTGCGCAAGAGACCCAGTACTTC. Protein: CASSLATGAQETQYF.